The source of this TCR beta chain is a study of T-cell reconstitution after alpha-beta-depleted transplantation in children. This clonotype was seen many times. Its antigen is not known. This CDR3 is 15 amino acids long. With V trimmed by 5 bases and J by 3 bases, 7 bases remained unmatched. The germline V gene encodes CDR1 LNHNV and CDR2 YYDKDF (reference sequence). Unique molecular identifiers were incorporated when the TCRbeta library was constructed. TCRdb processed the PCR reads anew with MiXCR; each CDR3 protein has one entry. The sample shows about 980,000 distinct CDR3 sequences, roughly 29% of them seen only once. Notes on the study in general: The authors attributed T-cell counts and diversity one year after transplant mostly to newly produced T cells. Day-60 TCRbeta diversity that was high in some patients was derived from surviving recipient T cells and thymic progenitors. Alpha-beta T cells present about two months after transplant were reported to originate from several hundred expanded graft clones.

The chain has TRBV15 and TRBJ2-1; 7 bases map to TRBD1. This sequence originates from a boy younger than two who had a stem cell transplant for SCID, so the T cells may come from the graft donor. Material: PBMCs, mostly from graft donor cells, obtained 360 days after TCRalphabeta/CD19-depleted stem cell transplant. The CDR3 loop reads CATSGTGVLYNEQFF. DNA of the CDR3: TGTGCCACCAGCGGAACAGGGGTCCTCTACAATGAGCAGTTCTTC.